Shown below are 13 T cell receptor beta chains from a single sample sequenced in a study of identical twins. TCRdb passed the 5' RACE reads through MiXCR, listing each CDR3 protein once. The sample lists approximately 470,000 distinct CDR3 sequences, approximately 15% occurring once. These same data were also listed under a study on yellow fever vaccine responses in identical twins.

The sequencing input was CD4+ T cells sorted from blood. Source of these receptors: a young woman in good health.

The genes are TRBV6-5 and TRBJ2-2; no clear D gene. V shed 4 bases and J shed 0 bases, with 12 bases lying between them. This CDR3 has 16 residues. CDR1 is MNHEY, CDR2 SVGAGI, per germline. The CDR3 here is CASSSLTFSNTGELFF. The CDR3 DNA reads TGTGCCAGCAGTTCCTTGACTTTTTCGAACACCGGGGAGCTGTTTTTT.

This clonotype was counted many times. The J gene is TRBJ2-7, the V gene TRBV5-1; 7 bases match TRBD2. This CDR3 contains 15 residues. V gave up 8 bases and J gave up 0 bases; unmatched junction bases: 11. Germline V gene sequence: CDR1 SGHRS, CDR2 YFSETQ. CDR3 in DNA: TGCGCCAGTTATGAGGGAGGGAAGAGCTCCTACGAGCAGTACTTC. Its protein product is CASYEGGKSSYEQYF.

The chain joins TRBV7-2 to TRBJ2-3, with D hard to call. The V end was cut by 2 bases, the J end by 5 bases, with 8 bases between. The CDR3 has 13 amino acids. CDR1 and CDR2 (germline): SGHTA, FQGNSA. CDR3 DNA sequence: TGTGCCAGCAGCTTAAAGGCCGGAGATACGCAGTATTTT. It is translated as CASSLKAGDTQYF.

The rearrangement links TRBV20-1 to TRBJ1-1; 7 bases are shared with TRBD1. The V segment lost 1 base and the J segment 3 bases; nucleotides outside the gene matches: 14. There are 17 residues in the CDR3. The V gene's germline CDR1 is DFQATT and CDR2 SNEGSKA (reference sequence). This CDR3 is CSARALARRGLDTEAFF. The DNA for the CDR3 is TGCAGTGCTAGAGCCCTCGCGCGGAGGGGGCTGGACACTGAAGCTTTCTTT.

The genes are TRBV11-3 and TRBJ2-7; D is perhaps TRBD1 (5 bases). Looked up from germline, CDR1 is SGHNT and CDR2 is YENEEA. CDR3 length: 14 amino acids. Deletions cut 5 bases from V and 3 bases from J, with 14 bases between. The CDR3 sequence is CASSLPGRDYEQYF. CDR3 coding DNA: TGTGCCAGCAGCCTCCCGGGCAGGGACTACGAGCAGTACTTC.

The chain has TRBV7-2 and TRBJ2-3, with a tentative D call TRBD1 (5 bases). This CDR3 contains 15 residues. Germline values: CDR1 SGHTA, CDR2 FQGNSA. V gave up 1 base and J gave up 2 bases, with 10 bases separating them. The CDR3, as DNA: TGTGCCAGCAGCTTAGAAGGACACGCCACAGATACGCAGTATTTT. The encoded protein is CASSLEGHATDTQYF.

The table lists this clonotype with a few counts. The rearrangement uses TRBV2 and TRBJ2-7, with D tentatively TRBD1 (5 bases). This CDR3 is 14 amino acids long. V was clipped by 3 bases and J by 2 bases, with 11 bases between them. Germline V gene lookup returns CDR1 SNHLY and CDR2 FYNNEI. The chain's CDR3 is CASSDGAETYEQYF. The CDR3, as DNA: TGTGCCAGCAGTGATGGGGCAGAGACCTACGAGCAGTACTTC. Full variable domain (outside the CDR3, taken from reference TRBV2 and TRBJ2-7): EPEVTQTPSHQVTQMGQEVILRCVPISNHLYFYWYRQILGQKVEFLVSFYNNEISEKSEIFDDQFSVERPDGSNFTLKIRSTKLEDSAMYFCASSDGAETYEQYFGPGTRLTVT.

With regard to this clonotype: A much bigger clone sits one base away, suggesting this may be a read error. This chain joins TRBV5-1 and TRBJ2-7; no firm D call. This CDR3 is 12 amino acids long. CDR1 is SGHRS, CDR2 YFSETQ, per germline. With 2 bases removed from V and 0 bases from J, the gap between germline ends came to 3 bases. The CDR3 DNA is TGCGCCAGCAGCTTCGACTCCTACGAGCAGTACTTC. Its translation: CASSFDSYEQYF. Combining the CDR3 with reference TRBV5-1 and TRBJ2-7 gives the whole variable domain KAGVTQTPRYLIKTRGQQVTLSCSPISGHRSVSWYQQTPGQGLQFLFEYFSETQRNKGNFPGRFSGRQFSNSRSEMNVSTLELGDSALYLCASSFDSYEQYFGPGTRLTVT.

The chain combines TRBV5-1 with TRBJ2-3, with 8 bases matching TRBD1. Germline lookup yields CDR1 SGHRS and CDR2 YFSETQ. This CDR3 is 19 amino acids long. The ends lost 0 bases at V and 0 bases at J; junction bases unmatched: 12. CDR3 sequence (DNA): TGCGCCAGCAGCTTGGGCAGGGGGCCAGCGCGGGGTAGCACAGATACGCAGTATTTT. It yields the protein CASSLGRGPARGSTDTQYF.

CDR3: CAFSPAGGKYSYNEQFF. The CDR3 coding sequence is TGTGCTTTTAGCCCCGCGGGGGGCAAATATTCCTACAATGAGCAGTTCTTC. The chain recombines TRBV2 with TRBJ2-1; 8 nucleotides agree with TRBD2. Germline-derived CDR1 and CDR2 are SNHLY and FYNNEI. The CDR3 totals 17 residues.

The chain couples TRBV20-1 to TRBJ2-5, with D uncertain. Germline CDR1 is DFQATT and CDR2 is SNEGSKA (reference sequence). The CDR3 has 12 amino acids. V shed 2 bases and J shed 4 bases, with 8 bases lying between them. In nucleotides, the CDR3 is TGCAGTGCTAGACAGAAAGGAGAGACCCAGTACTTC. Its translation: CSARQKGETQYF.

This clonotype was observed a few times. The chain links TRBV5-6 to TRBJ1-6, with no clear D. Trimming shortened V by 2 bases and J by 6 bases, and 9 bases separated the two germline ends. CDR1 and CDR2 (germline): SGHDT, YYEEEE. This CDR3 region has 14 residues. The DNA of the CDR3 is TGTGCCAGCAGCTTTAACACGGTTAATTCACCCCTCCACTTT. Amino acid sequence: CASSFNTVNSPLHF.

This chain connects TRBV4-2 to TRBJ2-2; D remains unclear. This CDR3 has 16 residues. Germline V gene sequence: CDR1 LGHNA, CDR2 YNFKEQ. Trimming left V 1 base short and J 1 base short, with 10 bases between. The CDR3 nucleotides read TGTGCCAGCAGCCAAGCCCCCTTCCTGAACACCGGGGAGCTGTTTTTT. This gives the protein CASSQAPFLNTGELFF.